One and the same sample provided the 5 T cell receptor beta chains below, sequenced in a study of blood T cell repertoires in COVID-19. Method: immunoSEQ multiplex PCR; TCRdb's copy keeps in-frame clones and lacks some. The data show approximately 250,000 clones, with 88% seen just once and about 1% held by the top ten. The specimen sequenced was PBMCs or T cells enriched from blood (not recorded which). These receptors were obtained from a woman aged 25 to 45 who had recovered from COVID-19.

The chain has TRBV7-8 and TRBJ1-2; D gene uncertain. CDR1 and CDR2 (germline): SGHVS, FQNEAQ. V shed 6 bases and J shed 9 bases, with 20 bases lying between them. This CDR3 is 14 amino acids long. The CDR3 coding sequence is TGTGCCAGCAGTCGCCAAACGGACTTAGACAGCTACACCTTC. Its translation is CASSRQTDLDSYTF.

The chain is built from TRBV4-2 and TRBJ1-2, with D unresolved. The CDR3 length is 12 residues. From germline, CDR1 is LGHNA and CDR2 YNFKEQ. The germline V and J ends were trimmed by 4 bases and 6 bases, with 9 bases remaining between them. The CDR3 here is CASSPTTDGYTF. CDR3 DNA: TGTGCCAGCAGCCCGACAACGGATGGCTACACCTTC.

This clone appeared a single time. The chain employs TRBV27 and TRBJ1-2; 10 bases agree with TRBD1. The CDR3 totals 15 residues. Germline trimming cut 3 bases from V and 7 bases from J; bases unmatched to any gene: 8. Per germline, CDR1 MNHEY and CDR2 SMNVEV (reference sequence). The CDR3 reads CASSFVGTGVSGYTF. The CDR3, as DNA: TGTGCCAGCAGTTTCGTGGGGACAGGGGTCTCTGGCTACACCTTC.

This clone was seen just once. The chain links TRBV4-2 to TRBJ2-1, with a possible D match to TRBD1 (5 bases). Trimming took off 5 bases at V and 7 bases at J, with 12 bases between the two ends. The CDR3 spans 13 residues. CDR1 is LGHNA, CDR2 YNFKEQ, per germline. CDR3 sequence: CASSRGLWNEQFF. In nucleotides, the CDR3 is TGTGCCAGCAGCAGGGGCCTATGGAATGAGCAGTTCTTC.

This clone was observed a few times. This chain uses TRBV15 with TRBJ1-4, with 8 bases lining up with TRBD1. CDR1 and CDR2 (germline): LNHNV, YYDKDF (reference sequence). The CDR3 length is 21 residues. Trimming cost V 1 base and J 0 bases; bases outside gene matches: 16. The CDR3 sequence is CATSRVKRPTGAAATNEKLFF. The DNA for the CDR3 is TGTGCCACCAGCAGAGTCAAACGTCCGACAGGGGCAGCTGCAACTAATGAAAAACTGTTTTTT.